This T cell receptor (beta chain) was retrieved from a study of blood T cells in healthy people across ages. Germline V gene data show CDR1 as DFQATT and CDR2 as SNEGSKA (reference sequence). The CDR3 is made up of 13 amino acids. Trimming took off 2 bases at V and 4 bases at J, with 11 bases between the two ends. This clonotype appeared many times. A J-beta primer mix and a sample-barcoded 5' primer were used in a second PCR of roughly 6 to 12 cycles. TCRdb reanalysed the 5' RACE reads using MiXCR and keeps one entry per CDR3 protein. The table records under 1,100,000 distinct CDR3 sequences, around 27% of them present only once. The same sample was also used in a study of T cells of mothers and their children.

The sequencing input was blood. V gene TRBV20-1 combines with J gene TRBJ2-5; maybe TRBD1 (6 bases). The source of this sequence is a girl aged 2-15 years in good health. The DNA for the CDR3 is TGCAGTGCTAGAATACAGGGTCTAGAGACCCAGTACTTC. Its translation: CSARIQGLETQYF.